These 28 T cell receptor beta chains were all obtained from the same sample, sequenced in a study of CXCR3-negative and CXCR3-positive naive CD8 T cells. The TRB cDNA libraries were prepared by 5' RACE with UMI labels. For each CDR3 protein, TCRdb gives one entry from its re-call of the 5' RACE reads, without DNA. Recorded here are some 130,000 distinct CDR3 sequences; the top ten clones represent about 0.44%. The sample taken for sequencing was naive CXCR3- CD8+ T cells from blood. Regarding subset: CD45RO-CCR7+CD27+CD95- naive CD8+ T cells lacking CXCR3 (TNR3-). The receptor set was obtained from a human donor in good health. Some clones in this sample may be carry-over from other donors' samples.

This sequence joins TRBV27 and TRBJ2-7; as DNA is missing, the TRBD1 call by TCRdb cannot be tested. The CDR3 extends over 14 amino acids. Germline assignment: CDR1 MNHEY and CDR2 SMNVEV (reference sequence). This CDR3 reads CASSLGVTGDEQYF.

This chain links TRBV5-6 with TRBJ2-5; TCRdb outputs TRBD1, but without DNA this stays unchecked. Looked up from germline, CDR1 is SGHDT and CDR2 is YYEEEE. CDR3 length: 15 residues. This chain's CDR3 is CASSDRVKERVAQYF. The full variable domain, its missing parts supplied by reference TRBV5-6 and TRBJ2-5, is DAGVTQSPTHLIKTRGQQVTLRCSPKSGHDTVSWYQQALGQGPQFIFQYYEEEERQRGNFPDRFSGHQFPNYSSELNVNALLLGDSALYLCASSDRVKERVAQYFGPGTRLLVL.

The J gene is TRBJ1-2, the V gene TRBV29-1. The germline V gene has CDR1 SQVTM and CDR2 ANQGSEA. This CDR3 comprises 12 residues. The CDR3 reads CSVEIPSGGYTF.

V gene TRBV3-1 combines with J gene TRBJ2-3; the D call from TCRdb, TRBD1, cannot be confirmed without DNA. Per germline, CDR1 LGHDT and CDR2 YNNKEL (reference sequence). CDR3 length: 15 residues. The CDR3 sequence is CASSSTGVGTDTQYF.

This chain uses TRBV20-1 with TRBJ2-3; TCRdb returns TRBD1, unconfirmable since there is no DNA. There are 16 residues in the CDR3. Germline V gene data show CDR1 as DFQATT and CDR2 as SNEGSKA (reference sequence). CDR3 sequence reads: CSAQGVLLGSTDTQYF.

CDR3 region: CASSYGQGAYEQYF. The gene calls are TRBV5-1 and TRBJ2-7; TCRdb gives TRBD1 as the D gene, but with no DNA this cannot be confirmed. The CDR3 runs 14 residues. The V gene's germline CDR1 is SGHRS and CDR2 YFSETQ.

This rearrangement joins TRBV4-3 to TRBJ2-7; TCRdb's D call, TRBD2, is unchecked because there is no DNA. The CDR3 loop spans 13 amino acids. In germline, CDR1 is LGHNA, CDR2 YSLEER. This chain's CDR3 is CASSPWTSYEQYF.

The chain combines TRBV27 with TRBJ2-5; absent DNA, TCRdb's TRBD1 call cannot be checked. CDR1 MNHEY and CDR2 SMNVEV come from the germline V gene (reference sequence). The CDR3 runs 15 residues. The chain's CDR3 is CASSNQWGAEETQYF.

The J gene is TRBJ2-1, the V gene TRBV19. This CDR3 has 15 residues. From germline, CDR1 is LNHDA and CDR2 SQIVND (reference sequence). CDR3 amino acids: CASSTSGEPYNEQFF.

This chain joins TRBV7-9 and TRBJ2-1; TCRdb gives TRBD2 as the D gene, but with no DNA this cannot be confirmed. The germline V gene has CDR1 SEHNR and CDR2 FQNEAQ (reference sequence). This CDR3 is 14 amino acids long. CDR3 sequence reads: CASSLNAAADEQFF.

The chain combines TRBV20-1 with TRBJ2-3; TCRdb's D call of TRBD1 is untestable without DNA. Germline lookup yields CDR1 DFQATT and CDR2 SNEGSKA (reference sequence). This CDR3 spans 14 amino acids. The chain's CDR3 is CSARDIRGQDTQYF.

The gene calls are TRBV5-1 and TRBJ2-3; the D call from TCRdb, TRBD1, cannot be confirmed without DNA. The CDR3 spans 18 residues. CDR1 is SGHRS, CDR2 YFSETQ, per germline. This chain's CDR3 is CASSLPSGGPRYTDTQYF.

V gene TRBV5-1 combines with J gene TRBJ2-7; no DNA is available, so the TRBD2 call from TCRdb remains unchecked. Germline CDR1 reads SGHRS; CDR2 reads YFSETQ. CDR3 length equals 13 residues. The CDR3 reads CASSKKTSYEQYF. The full variable domain, rest sourced from reference TRBV5-1 and TRBJ2-7, is KAGVTQTPRYLIKTRGQQVTLSCSPISGHRSVSWYQQTPGQGLQFLFEYFSETQRNKGNFPGRFSGRQFSNSRSEMNVSTLELGDSALYLCASSKKTSYEQYFGPGTRLTVT.

The J gene is TRBJ2-1, the V gene TRBV9. The CDR3 sequence is 14 residues long. From germline, CDR1 is SGDLS and CDR2 YYNGEE. The CDR3: CASSVAHSPNEQFF.

J is TRBJ2-5 and V is TRBV20-1; TCRdb designates TRBD2, a call that cannot be tested without DNA. The CDR3 covers 19 residues. CDR1 and CDR2 (germline): DFQATT, SNEGSKA (reference sequence). The CDR3 region is CSARAEKQPAGNLQETQYF.

This chain uses TRBV14 with TRBJ2-3. The germline gives CDR1 SGHDN, CDR2 FVKESK. This CDR3 comprises 14 residues. The CDR3 loop reads CASSQVLRTDTQYF.

The chain couples TRBV5-1 to TRBJ2-1; TCRdb designates TRBD1, a call that cannot be tested without DNA. CDR3 length equals 17 residues. From germline, CDR1 is SGHRS and CDR2 YFSETQ. The CDR3 reads CASSPWGTLSSYNKQFF.

CDR3: CASTGLDEETQYF. This rearrangement joins TRBV2 to TRBJ2-5; TCRdb picks TRBD2, but there is no DNA to check that call. CDR3 size: 13 residues. CDR1 is SNHLY and CDR2 is FYNNEI in the germline V gene.

J is TRBJ2-2 and V is TRBV4-3; TCRdb returns TRBD1, unconfirmable since there is no DNA. This CDR3 spans 16 amino acids. Germline values: CDR1 LGHNA, CDR2 YSLEER. CDR3 loop: CASSQEQAVVPGELFF.

The chain carries TRBV6-6 and TRBJ2-1; TCRdb returns TRBD1, unconfirmable since there is no DNA. This CDR3 has 16 amino acids. Germline-derived CDR1 and CDR2 are MNHNY and SVGAGI (reference sequence). CDR3: CASSYTQGQGANEQFF.

The genes are TRBV7-9 and TRBJ2-3; TCRdb outputs TRBD1, but without DNA this stays unchecked. The CDR3 has 15 amino acids. CDR1 SEHNR and CDR2 FQNEAQ come from the germline V gene (reference sequence). CDR3 region: CASSFRGRSTDTQYF.

This chain uses TRBV12-3 or TRBV12-4 with TRBJ1-3. This CDR3 is built from 16 residues. The CDR3 is CASSSSNRRTGNTIYF.

The chain recombines TRBV4-2 with TRBJ1-1; TCRdb picks TRBD1, but there is no DNA to check that call. Germline CDR1 LGHNA, CDR2 YNFKEQ. CDR3 length: 16 residues. This chain's CDR3 is CASSPVLQGVNTEAFF.

V gene TRBV4-1 combines with J gene TRBJ2-2; with no DNA, the TCRdb D assignment of TRBD1 cannot be verified. Germline CDR1 MGHRA, CDR2 YSYEKL. This CDR3 region has 15 residues. CDR3 loop: CASSDGTGVTGELFF.

This rearrangement joins TRBV2 to TRBJ1-1. Germline lookup yields CDR1 SNHLY and CDR2 FYNNEI. This CDR3 has 13 residues. This CDR3 reads CASSEALETEAFF. Supplemented by reference TRBV2 and TRBJ1-1, the full variable domain reads EPEVTQTPSHQVTQMGQEVILRCVPISNHLYFYWYRQILGQKVEFLVSFYNNEISEKSEIFDDQFSVERPDGSNFTLKIRSTKLEDSAMYFCASSEALETEAFFGQGTRLTVV.

The chain's CDR3 is CASTISVGDPFF. This chain connects TRBV12-3 or TRBV12-4 to TRBJ2-1; with no DNA, the TCRdb D assignment of TRBD1 cannot be verified. The CDR3 contains 12 residues.

The V call is TRBV15, the J call TRBJ2-7; TCRdb indicates TRBD2, and absent DNA this call remains unverified. The CDR3 extends over 15 amino acids. CDR1 and CDR2 (germline): LNHNV, YYDKDF (reference sequence). CDR3 protein: CATSREGRATYEQYF.

The chain carries TRBV5-6 and TRBJ2-7; there is no DNA to check the TCRdb D call of TRBD1. This CDR3 region has 15 residues. Germline CDR1 SGHDT, CDR2 YYEEEE. The CDR3: CASSLGQGFPYEQYF.